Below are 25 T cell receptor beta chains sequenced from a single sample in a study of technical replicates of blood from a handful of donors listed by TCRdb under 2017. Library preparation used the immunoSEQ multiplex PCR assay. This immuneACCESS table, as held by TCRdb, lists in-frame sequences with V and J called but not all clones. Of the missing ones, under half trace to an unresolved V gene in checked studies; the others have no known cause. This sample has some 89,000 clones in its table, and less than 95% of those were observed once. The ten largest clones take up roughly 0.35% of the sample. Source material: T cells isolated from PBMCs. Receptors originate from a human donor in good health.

For the CDR3, the DNA is TGTGCCAGCTCACCTACAGGGGCTACTGAAGCTTTCTTT. This codes for CASSPTGATEAFF. V gene TRBV18 combines with J gene TRBJ1-1, with TRBD1 identical over 7 bases. The CDR3 spans 13 residues. CDR1 is KGHSH, CDR2 LQKENI, per germline. Trimming cost V 3 bases and J 5 bases; bases outside gene matches: 3.

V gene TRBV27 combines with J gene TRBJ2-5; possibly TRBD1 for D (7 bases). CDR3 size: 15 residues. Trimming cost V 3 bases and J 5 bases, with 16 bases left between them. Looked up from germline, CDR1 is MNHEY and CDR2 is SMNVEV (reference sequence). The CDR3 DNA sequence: TGTGCCAGCAGTTTGGTTCAGGGGGGCTTGGAGACCCAGTACTTC. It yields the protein CASSLVQGGLETQYF.

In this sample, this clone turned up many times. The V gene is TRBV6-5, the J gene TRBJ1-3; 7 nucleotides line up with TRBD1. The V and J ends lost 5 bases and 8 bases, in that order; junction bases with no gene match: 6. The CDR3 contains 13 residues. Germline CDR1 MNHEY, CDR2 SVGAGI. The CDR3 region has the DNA TGTGCCAGCAGTCGACAGGGTTCACACACCATATATTTT. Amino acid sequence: CASSRQGSHTIYF.

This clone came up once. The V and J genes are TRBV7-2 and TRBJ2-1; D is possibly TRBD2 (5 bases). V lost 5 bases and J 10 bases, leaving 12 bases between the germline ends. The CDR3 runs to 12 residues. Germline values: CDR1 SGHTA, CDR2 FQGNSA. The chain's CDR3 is CASSPRAGEQFF. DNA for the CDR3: TGTGCCAGCAGCCCGAGGGCTGGGGAGCAGTTCTTC. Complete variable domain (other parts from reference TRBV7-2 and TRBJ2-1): GAGVSQSPSNKVTEKGKDVELRCDPISGHTALYWYRQSLGQGLEFLIYFQGNSAPDKSGLPSDRFSAERTGGSVSTLTIQRTQQEDSAVYLCASSPRAGEQFFGPGTRLTVL.

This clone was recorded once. The CDR3 region has the DNA TGTGCCAGCAGAAGACCCGGGACTGAAGCTTTCTTT. This codes for CASRRPGTEAFF. The chain carries TRBV28 and TRBJ1-1, with D uncertain. Deletions cut 6 bases from V and 5 bases from J, with 10 bases between. CDR1 is MDHEN, CDR2 SYDVKM, per germline. The CDR3 consists of 12 residues.

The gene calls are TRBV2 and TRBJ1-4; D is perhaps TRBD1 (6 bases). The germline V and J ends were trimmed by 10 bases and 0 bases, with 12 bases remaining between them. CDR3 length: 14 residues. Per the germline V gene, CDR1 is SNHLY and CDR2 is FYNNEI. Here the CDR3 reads CATIQGSTNEKLFF. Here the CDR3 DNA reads TGTGCCACTATACAGGGATCAACTAATGAAAAACTGTTTTTT. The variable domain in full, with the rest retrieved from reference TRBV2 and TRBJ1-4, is EPEVTQTPSHQVTQMGQEVILRCVPISNHLYFYWYRQILGQKVEFLVSFYNNEISEKSEIFDDQFSVERPDGSNFTLKIRSTKLEDSAMYFCATIQGSTNEKLFFGSGTQLSVL.

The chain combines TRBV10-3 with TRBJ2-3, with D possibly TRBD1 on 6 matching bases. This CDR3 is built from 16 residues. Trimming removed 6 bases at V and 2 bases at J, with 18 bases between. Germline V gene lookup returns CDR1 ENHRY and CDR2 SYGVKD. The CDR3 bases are TGTGCCATCAGAGAGACAGGCCGTACAATCACAGATACGCAGTATTTT. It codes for CAIRETGRTITDTQYF.

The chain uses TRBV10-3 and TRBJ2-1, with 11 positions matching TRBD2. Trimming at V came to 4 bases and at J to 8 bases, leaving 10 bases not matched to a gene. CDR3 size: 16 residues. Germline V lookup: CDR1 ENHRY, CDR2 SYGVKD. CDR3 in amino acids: CAISATSGSESHEQFF. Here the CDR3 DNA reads TGTGCCATCAGTGCCACTAGCGGGAGCGAAAGCCATGAGCAGTTCTTC.

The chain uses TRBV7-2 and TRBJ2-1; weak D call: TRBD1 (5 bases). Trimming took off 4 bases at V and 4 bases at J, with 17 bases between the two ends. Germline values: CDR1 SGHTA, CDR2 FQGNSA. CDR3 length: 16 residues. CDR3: CASSSQVPQGYNEQFF. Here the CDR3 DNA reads TGTGCCAGCAGCTCACAGGTCCCTCAGGGTTACAATGAGCAGTTCTTC.

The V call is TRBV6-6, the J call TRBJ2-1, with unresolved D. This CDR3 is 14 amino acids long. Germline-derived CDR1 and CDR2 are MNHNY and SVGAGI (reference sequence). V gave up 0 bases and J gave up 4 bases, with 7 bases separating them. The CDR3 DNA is TGTGCCAGCAGTTACTCCGACAAGTACAATGAGCAGTTCTTC. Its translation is CASSYSDKYNEQFF.

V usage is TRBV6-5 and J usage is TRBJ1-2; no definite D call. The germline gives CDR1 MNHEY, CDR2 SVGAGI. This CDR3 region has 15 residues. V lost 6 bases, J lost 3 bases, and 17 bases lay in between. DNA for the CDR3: TGTGCCAGCAGAAGACCGGGAGAAGAATACTATGGCTACACCTTC. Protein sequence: CASRRPGEEYYGYTF.

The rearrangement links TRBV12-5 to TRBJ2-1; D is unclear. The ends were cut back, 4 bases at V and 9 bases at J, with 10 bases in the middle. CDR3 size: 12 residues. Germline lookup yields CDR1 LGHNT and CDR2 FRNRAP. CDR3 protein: CASGYQTLEQFF. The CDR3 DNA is TGTGCTAGTGGTTATCAGACACTTGAGCAGTTCTTC.

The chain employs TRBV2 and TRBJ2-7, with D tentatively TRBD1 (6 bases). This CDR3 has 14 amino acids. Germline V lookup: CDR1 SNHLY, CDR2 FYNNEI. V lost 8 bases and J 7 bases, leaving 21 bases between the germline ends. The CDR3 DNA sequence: TGTGCCAGCGGAAATGGGGGCCGCATACAGGAGCAGTACTTC. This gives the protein CASGNGGRIQEQYF.

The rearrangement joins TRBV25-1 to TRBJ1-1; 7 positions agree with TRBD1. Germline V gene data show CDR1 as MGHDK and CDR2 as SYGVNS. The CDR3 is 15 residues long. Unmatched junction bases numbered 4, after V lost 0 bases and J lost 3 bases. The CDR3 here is CASSEYRGGHTEAFF. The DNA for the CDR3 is TGTGCCAGCAGTGAATACAGAGGGGGCCACACTGAAGCTTTCTTT.

CDR3 residues: CASSTVDQETQYF. In DNA form, the CDR3 reads TGTGCCAGCAGCACGGTCGACCAAGAGACCCAGTACTTC. The chain uses TRBV11-3 and TRBJ2-5; D is unresolved. CDR3 length: 13 residues. Germline V gene lookup returns CDR1 SGHNT and CDR2 YENEEA. V was pared by 5 bases and J by 0 bases, with 7 bases between.

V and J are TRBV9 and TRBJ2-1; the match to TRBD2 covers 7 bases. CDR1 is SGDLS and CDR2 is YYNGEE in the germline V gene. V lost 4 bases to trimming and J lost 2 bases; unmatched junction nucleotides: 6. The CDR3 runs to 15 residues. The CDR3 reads CASSPEGRAYNEQFF. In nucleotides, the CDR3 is TGTGCCAGCAGCCCGGAAGGGAGGGCCTACAATGAGCAGTTCTTC.

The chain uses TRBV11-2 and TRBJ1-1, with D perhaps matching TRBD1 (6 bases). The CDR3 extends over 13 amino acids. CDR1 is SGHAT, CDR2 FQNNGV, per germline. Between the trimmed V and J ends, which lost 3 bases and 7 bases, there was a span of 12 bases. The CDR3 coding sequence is TGTGCCAGCAGCTTTTACCGGGACAATGAAGCTTTCTTT. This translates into CASSFYRDNEAFF.

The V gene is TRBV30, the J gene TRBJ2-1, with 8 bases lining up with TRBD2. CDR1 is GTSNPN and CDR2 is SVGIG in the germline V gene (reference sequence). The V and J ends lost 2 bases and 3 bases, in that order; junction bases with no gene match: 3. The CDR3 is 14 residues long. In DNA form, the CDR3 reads TGTGCCTGGAGTAGACTAGCGATCTACAATGAGCAGTTCTTC. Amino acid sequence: CAWSRLAIYNEQFF.

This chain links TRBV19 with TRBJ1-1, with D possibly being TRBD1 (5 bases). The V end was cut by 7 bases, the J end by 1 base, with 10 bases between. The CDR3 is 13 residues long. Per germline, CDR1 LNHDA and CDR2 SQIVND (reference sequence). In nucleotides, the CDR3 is TGTGCCAGTATTACGGGGGGGAACACTGAAGCTTTCTTT. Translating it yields CASITGGNTEAFF.

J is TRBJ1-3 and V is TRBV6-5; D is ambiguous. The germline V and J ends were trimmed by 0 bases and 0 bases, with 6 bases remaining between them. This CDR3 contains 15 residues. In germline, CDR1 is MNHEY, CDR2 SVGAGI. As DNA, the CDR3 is TGTGCCAGCAGTTACTCTGGCAGCTCTGGAAACACCATATATTTT. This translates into CASSYSGSSGNTIYF.

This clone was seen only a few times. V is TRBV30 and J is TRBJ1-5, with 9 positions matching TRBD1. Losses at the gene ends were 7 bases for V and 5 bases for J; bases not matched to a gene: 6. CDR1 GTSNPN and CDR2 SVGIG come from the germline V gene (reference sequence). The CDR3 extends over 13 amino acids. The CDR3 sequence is CASGTGFDQPQHF. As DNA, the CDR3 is TGTGCCTCTGGGACAGGGTTCGATCAGCCCCAGCATTTT.

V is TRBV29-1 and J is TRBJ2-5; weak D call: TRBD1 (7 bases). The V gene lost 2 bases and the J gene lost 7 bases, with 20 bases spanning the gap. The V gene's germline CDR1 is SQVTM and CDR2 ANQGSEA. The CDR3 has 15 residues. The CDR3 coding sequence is TGCAGCGTTGAATTCGCAGGGGGGTTCGTTGCGACCCAGTACTTC. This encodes CSVEFAGGFVATQYF.

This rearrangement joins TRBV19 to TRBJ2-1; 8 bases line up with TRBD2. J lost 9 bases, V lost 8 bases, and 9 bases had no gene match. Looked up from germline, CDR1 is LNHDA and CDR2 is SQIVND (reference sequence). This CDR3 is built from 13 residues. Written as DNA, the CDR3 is TGTGCCAGTTCTCCGGGACTAGGCCCTGAGCAGTTCTTC. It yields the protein CASSPGLGPEQFF.

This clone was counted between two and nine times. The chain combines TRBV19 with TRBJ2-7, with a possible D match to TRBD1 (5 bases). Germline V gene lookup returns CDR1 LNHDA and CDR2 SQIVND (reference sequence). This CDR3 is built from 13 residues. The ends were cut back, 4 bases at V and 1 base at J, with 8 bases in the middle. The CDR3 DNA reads TGTGCCAGTAGTACGACAGCTTCCTACGAGCAGTACTTC. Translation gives CASSTTASYEQYF.

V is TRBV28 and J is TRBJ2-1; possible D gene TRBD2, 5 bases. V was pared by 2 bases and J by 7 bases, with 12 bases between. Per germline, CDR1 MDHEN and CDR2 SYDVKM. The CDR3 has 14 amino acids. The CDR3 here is CASSLGLSKNEQFF. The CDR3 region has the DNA TGTGCCAGCAGTTTAGGACTCTCTAAGAATGAGCAGTTCTTC.